This passage covers 22 T cell receptor beta chains from one sample sequenced in a study of blood T cell repertoires in COVID-19. Profiling relied on immunoSEQ multiplex PCR, and the TCRdb table lists in-frame clones only, not all of them. The table has around 700,000 clones, 90% seen once. The sample was peripheral blood. Receptors originate from a woman in her late teens or twenties with acute or convalescent COVID-19.

The chain uses TRBV19 and TRBJ2-7; 8 nucleotides line up with TRBD1. The CDR3 loop spans 15 amino acids. Trimming cost V 3 bases and J 4 bases; bases outside gene matches: 8. Germline CDR1 and CDR2: LNHDA and SQIVND (reference sequence). CDR3 amino acids: CASSIGGTGDYEQYF. The CDR3 nucleotides are TGTGCCAGTAGTATTGGGGGGACAGGAGATTACGAGCAGTACTTC.

This chain uses TRBV20-1 with TRBJ2-5; the match to TRBD2 covers 9 bases. The CDR3 has 14 amino acids. Germline V gene data show CDR1 as DFQATT and CDR2 as SNEGSKA (reference sequence). The ends lost 3 bases at V and 5 bases at J; junction bases unmatched: 7. CDR3 DNA sequence: TGCAGTGCTAGTAAGGCGGGGGGGCCGGAGACCCAGTACTTC. This codes for CSASKAGGPETQYF.

The J gene is TRBJ2-7, the V gene TRBV9, with D possibly TRBD1 on 7 matching bases. In germline, CDR1 is SGDLS, CDR2 YYNGEE. V shed 2 bases and J shed 6 bases, with 18 bases lying between them. This CDR3 is built from 15 residues. The CDR3 sequence: CASSVRDSQGGEQYF. CDR3 coding DNA: TGTGCCAGCAGCGTCCGGGACTCCCAGGGGGGCGAGCAGTACTTC.

V is TRBV5-4 and J is TRBJ1-2; D ambiguous. V dropped 1 base and J dropped 5 bases, with 18 bases sitting between them. This CDR3 has 16 amino acids. CDR1 and CDR2 (germline): SGHNT, YYREEE (reference sequence). The CDR3 loop is CASSLRTAGETYGYTF. For the CDR3, the DNA is TGTGCCAGCAGCTTGCGCACGGCTGGGGAGACTTATGGCTACACCTTC.

The rearrangement links TRBV23-1 to TRBJ1-1; the D is unclear. TRBV23-1 qualifies as an ORF whose function is uncertain. The germline V and J ends were trimmed by 4 bases and 10 bases, with 7 bases remaining between them. This CDR3 spans 10 amino acids. CDR3 bases: TGCGCCAGCAGTCCCTCGGGAGCTTTCTTT. Translating gives CASSPSGAFF.

The rearrangement uses TRBV5-8 and TRBJ2-1, with D unclear. Germline V gives CDR1 SGHTS, CDR2 YDEGEE. This CDR3 comprises 11 residues. Trimming left V 7 bases short and J 4 bases short, with 6 bases between. The CDR3 loop reads CASLTYNEQFF. The DNA for the CDR3 is TGTGCCAGCCTCACTTACAATGAGCAGTTCTTC.

The genes are TRBV9 and TRBJ2-2, with D maybe TRBD2 (5 bases). Deletions cut 3 bases from V and 0 bases from J, with 12 bases between. Germline V gives CDR1 SGDLS, CDR2 YYNGEE. The CDR3 contains 16 residues. CDR3 nucleotides: TGTGCCAGCAGCGGATATGGGGAGTCGAACACCGGGGAGCTGTTTTTT. Its protein product is CASSGYGESNTGELFF.

The chain has TRBV4-1 and TRBJ1-2; the match to TRBD1 covers 11 bases. V shed 5 bases, J shed 4 bases, and the junction held 6 bases outside the gene matches. CDR3 length: 15 residues. Germline lookup yields CDR1 MGHRA and CDR2 YSYEKL. The CDR3 spells CASSLRTGGGYGYTF. The CDR3 DNA follows: TGCGCCAGCAGCTTACGGACAGGGGGCGGCTATGGCTACACCTTC.

The V gene is TRBV12-5, the J gene TRBJ1-2; D perhaps matches TRBD1 (5 bases). The CDR3 spans 13 residues. The germline V gene encodes CDR1 LGHNT and CDR2 FRNRAP. V was trimmed by 4 bases and J by 4 bases, leaving 10 bases between them. The CDR3 spells CASGWADSYGYTF. CDR3 DNA: TGTGCTAGTGGTTGGGCCGACAGCTATGGCTACACCTTC.

In its sample, this clone was seen once. J is TRBJ1-2 and V is TRBV4-3, with 7 nucleotides matching TRBD1. From germline, CDR1 is LGHNA and CDR2 YSLEER. This CDR3 has 17 residues. With 3 bases clipped from V and 4 bases from J, the junction kept 14 bases outside the gene matches. Written as DNA, the CDR3 is TGCGCCAGCAGCCATCGAGACTTGGCAGGGGGGATCTATGGCTACACCTTC. Translation: CASSHRDLAGGIYGYTF.

The rearrangement links TRBV10-3 to TRBJ1-1; a weak D match, TRBD1 (6 bases). This CDR3 has 10 residues. V was trimmed by 8 bases and J by 6 bases, leaving 7 bases between them. CDR1 and CDR2 from the germline V gene are ENHRY and SYGVKD. The CDR3 spells CAIRQAEAFF. CDR3 nucleotides: TGTGCCATCCGACAGGCTGAAGCTTTCTTT.

V is TRBV5-1 and J is TRBJ2-6, with D possibly being TRBD1 (6 bases). V lost 5 bases and J lost 0, with 15 bases in between. Germline CDR1 reads SGHRS; CDR2 reads YFSETQ. The CDR3 has 17 residues. CDR3 DNA: TGCGCCAGCAGTAGCCGACAGGTGAACTCTGGGGCCAACGTCCTGACTTTC. It yields the protein CASSSRQVNSGANVLTF.

This chain links TRBV7-9 with TRBJ1-2; TRBD1 is a possible D gene (6 bases). This CDR3 is built from 14 residues. V lost 4 bases, J lost 4 bases, and 13 bases lay in between. The germline CDR1 and CDR2 sequences are SEHNR and FQNEAQ (reference sequence). The CDR3 nucleotides read TGTGCCAGCAGCTACGGACAGTCAGCCTATGGCTACACCTTC. Translation: CASSYGQSAYGYTF.

The genes are TRBV4-1 and TRBJ1-1, with D hard to call. The CDR3 contains 15 residues. Germline CDR1 reads MGHRA; CDR2 reads YSYEKL. V was pared by 0 bases and J by 0 bases, with 8 bases between. CDR3 sequence: CASSQDPGLNTEAFF. As DNA, the CDR3 is TGCGCCAGCAGCCAAGATCCGGGGTTGAACACTGAAGCTTTCTTT.

The chain links TRBV7-9 to TRBJ1-1; possibly TRBD1 for D (6 bases). The CDR3 contains 12 residues. CDR1 is SEHNR, CDR2 FQNEAQ, per germline (reference sequence). V dropped 8 bases and J dropped 5 bases, with 12 bases sitting between them. Written as DNA, the CDR3 is TGTGCCAGCGATAAGGGGGGGACTGAAGCTTTCTTT. Translating it yields CASDKGGTEAFF.

The chain couples TRBV6-2 or TRBV6-3 to TRBJ2-1; D unresolved. Germline V lookup: CDR1 MNHEY, CDR2 SVGEGT. This CDR3 spans 14 amino acids. V shed 4 bases and J shed 5 bases, with 12 bases lying between them. The CDR3 sequence is CASSSSSPDNEQFF. CDR3 in DNA: TGTGCCAGCAGTTCCTCGAGTCCCGACAATGAGCAGTTCTTC.

Concerning this clone itself: No conserved phenylalanine or tryptophan ends this CDR3, so it is likely a read error. The DNA is left out, because the CDR3 cannot be placed on it with certainty; the CDR3 is given as TCRdb lists it. V gene TRBV6-5 combines with J gene TRBJ1-1. Germline V gene lookup returns CDR1 MNHEY and CDR2 SVGAGI. Ends included, the CDR3 has 14 residues. CDR3 region: CASKKEAGAGKWHG.

This sequence joins TRBV27 and TRBJ1-2, with no clear D. Deletions cut 3 bases from V and 5 bases from J, with 13 bases between. Germline CDR1 is MNHEY and CDR2 is SMNVEV (reference sequence). The CDR3 has 14 residues. CDR3: CASSLTGSGYGYTF. The CDR3 DNA is TGTGCCAGCAGTTTGACGGGGTCCGGGTATGGCTACACCTTC.

The rearrangement uses TRBV30 and TRBJ1-5, with 10 bases aligning to TRBD1. The V and J ends lost 2 bases and 5 bases, in that order; junction bases with no gene match: 3. Germline V CDR1 and CDR2: GTSNPN, SVGIG (reference sequence). The CDR3 spans 14 residues. CDR3 in DNA: TGTGCCTGGAGTAAGACAGGGGGCCATCAGCCCCAGCATTTT. Encoded protein: CAWSKTGGHQPQHF.

In nucleotides, the CDR3 is TGTGCCAGCAGTTTATTAGCAGGGCAAACCGGGGAGCTGTTTTTT. Protein sequence: CASSLLAGQTGELFF. The chain employs TRBV28 and TRBJ2-2; perhaps TRBD1 as D (5 bases). Germline-derived CDR1 and CDR2 are MDHEN and SYDVKM. V was shortened by 1 base and J by 5 bases, with 11 bases between the two germline ends. The CDR3 covers 15 residues.

The chain joins TRBV2 to TRBJ1-1; 11 bases line up with TRBD1. Losses at the gene ends were 6 bases for V and 4 bases for J; bases not matched to a gene: 7. Germline assignment: CDR1 SNHLY and CDR2 FYNNEI. This CDR3 is built from 15 residues. The CDR3 loop is CASSRDRGIGTEAFF. CDR3 in DNA: TGTGCCAGCAGCCGGGACAGGGGGATCGGCACTGAAGCTTTCTTT.

The gene calls are TRBV9 and TRBJ1-1, with 7 bases matching TRBD1. The CDR3 runs 14 residues. Looked up from germline, CDR1 is SGDLS and CDR2 is YYNGEE. V was clipped by 2 bases and J by 5 bases; unmatched bases: 6. CDR3 sequence (DNA): TGTGCCAGCAGCGTGACAAGGGGGCGAACTGAAGCTTTCTTT. Translating it yields CASSVTRGRTEAFF.